A single sample gave rise to the 20 T cell receptor beta chains below, sequenced in a study of blood T cell repertoires in COVID-19. Here immunoSEQ multiplex PCR was the method, and the copy in TCRdb shows in-frame clones only, minus some. The sample holds under 250,000 clones, about four fifths seen once. Sequencing was performed on peripheral blood. The receptors were gathered from a woman in her 70s with acute or convalescent COVID-19.

About this clone: Its ends do not fully match the called genes, so a read error is possible. The gene calls are TRBV29-1 and TRBJ1-1, with TRBD1 as a possible D gene (6 bases). The CDR3 totals 13 residues. The germline V gene has CDR1 SQVTM and CDR2 ANQGSEA. CDR3 sequence (DNA): TGCAGCGCTGAAGGGGGGCTGAAAACTGAAGCTTTCTTT. This encodes CSAEGGLKTEAFF.

The rearrangement links TRBV19 to TRBJ2-7, with 9 bases fitting TRBD1. Germline V gene lookup returns CDR1 LNHDA and CDR2 SQIVND (reference sequence). Germline trimming cut 8 bases from V and 2 bases from J; bases unmatched to any gene: 10. The CDR3 loop spans 15 amino acids. CDR3 sequence: CASCRTGDSAYEQYF. Here the CDR3 DNA reads TGTGCCAGTTGCCGGACAGGGGACAGTGCCTACGAGCAGTACTTC.

The J gene is TRBJ2-1, the V gene TRBV11-3; 10 nucleotides align to TRBD2. Germline V gene sequence: CDR1 SGHNT, CDR2 YENEEA. This CDR3 has 18 amino acids. J gave up 3 bases and V 5 bases, and 13 bases lay outside the gene matches. The CDR3 region is CASSPGVAGGDYYNEQFF. The DNA for the CDR3 is TGTGCCAGCAGCCCAGGGGTAGCGGGGGGCGATTACTACAATGAGCAGTTCTTC.

This clone has only a few counts. The gene calls are TRBV29-1 and TRBJ1-3; D is unclear. This CDR3 region has 13 residues. Trimming removed 0 bases from V and 3 bases from J, with 6 bases in between. In germline, CDR1 is SQVTM, CDR2 ANQGSEA. CDR3 nucleotide sequence: TGCAGCGTTGAAGATCCTGTTGGAAACACCATATATTTT. It codes for CSVEDPVGNTIYF.

The J gene is TRBJ1-4, the V gene TRBV10-3, with 12 bases fitting TRBD1. The CDR3 consists of 17 residues. After removal of 0 bases from V and 3 bases from J, the junction contained 2 bases not matched to a gene. Germline CDR1 is ENHRY and CDR2 is SYGVKD. CDR3 in DNA: TGTGCCATCAGTGAGTCGGGACAGGGGGCGTCTAATGAAAAACTGTTTTTT. Translated, it gives CAISESGQGASNEKLFF.

This clone was counted only a few times. This chain joins TRBV9 and TRBJ1-1; no firm D call. Trimming took off 0 bases at V and 1 base at J, with 7 bases between the two ends. The CDR3 consists of 14 residues. Germline lookup yields CDR1 SGDLS and CDR2 YYNGEE. The CDR3 here is CASSVVLRNTEAFF. DNA of the CDR3: TGTGCCAGCAGCGTAGTTCTCAGGAACACTGAAGCTTTCTTT.

This clone appeared a single time. The V and J genes are TRBV16 and TRBJ1-4; 7 bases agree with TRBD1. V shed 4 bases and J 3 bases; nucleotides not matched to a gene: 2. The CDR3 is made up of 14 amino acids. The V gene's germline CDR1 is KGHSY and CDR2 FQNENV. CDR3 region: CASSPQGANEKLFF. In nucleotides, the CDR3 is TGTGCCAGCAGCCCCCAGGGGGCTAATGAAAAACTGTTTTTT.

V is TRBV28 and J is TRBJ1-2; TRBD1 agrees at 7 bases. The CDR3 loop spans 14 amino acids. After removal of 5 bases from V and 5 bases from J, the junction contained 8 bases not matched to a gene. CDR1 and CDR2 from the germline V gene are MDHEN and SYDVKM. The CDR3 region has the DNA TGTGCCAGCAGTCCCCCAGGGGGGCGGTATGGCTACACCTTC. This codes for CASSPPGGRYGYTF.

This clone was detected a few times. The genes are TRBV7-2 and TRBJ1-1, with D unclear. The V and J ends lost 5 bases and 4 bases respectively, with 11 bases between them. The germline V gene encodes CDR1 SGHTA and CDR2 FQGNSA. The length of the CDR3 is 13 residues. CDR3 bases: TGTGCCAGCAGCCCCGTGGAGGGCACTGAAGCTTTCTTT. Translation: CASSPVEGTEAFF.

V is TRBV7-2 and J is TRBJ2-2, with TRBD1 matching 7 bases. V lost 5 bases to trimming and J lost 6 bases; unmatched junction nucleotides: 9. Germline values: CDR1 SGHTA, CDR2 FQGNSA. This CDR3 is 15 amino acids long. The CDR3 coding sequence is TGTGCCAGCAGCGACAGGGACAGCAGCCCCGGGGAGCTGTTTTTT. It yields the protein CASSDRDSSPGELFF. Looking up the rest from reference TRBV7-2 and TRBJ2-2 gives the full variable domain: GAGVSQSPSNKVTEKGKDVELRCDPISGHTALYWYRQSLGQGLEFLIYFQGNSAPDKSGLPSDRFSAERTGGSVSTLTIQRTQQEDSAVYLCASSDRDSSPGELFFGEGSRLTVL.

V usage is TRBV5-8 and J usage is TRBJ2-7; possible D gene TRBD1, 7 bases. Deletions cut 4 bases from V and 7 bases from J, with 15 bases between. The CDR3 has 13 amino acids. Germline V gene sequence: CDR1 SGHTS, CDR2 YDEGEE. CDR3 loop: CASSPGDSEEQYF. The CDR3 DNA is TGTGCCAGCAGCCCGGGGGACAGCGAGGAGCAGTACTTC.

V is TRBV6-5 and J is TRBJ1-2; 8 bases agree with TRBD1. There are 15 residues in the CDR3. CDR1 and CDR2 from the germline V gene are MNHEY and SVGAGI. The V and J ends lost 5 bases and 1 base, in that order; junction bases with no gene match: 6. The CDR3 nucleotides are TGTGCCAGCAGTACCGGGACAGGAGTTAACTATGGCTACACCTTC. Its translation is CASSTGTGVNYGYTF.

V gene TRBV24-1 combines with J gene TRBJ2-2; a weak D match, TRBD2 (6 bases). Germline V gene lookup returns CDR1 KGHDR and CDR2 SFDVKD. V was cut by 6 bases and J by 2 bases, with 15 bases left in between. The CDR3 length is 16 residues. CDR3 region: CATSSRRELNTGELFF. CDR3 bases: TGTGCCACCAGTTCCCGGAGGGAATTAAACACCGGGGAGCTGTTTTTT.

The chain joins TRBV28 to TRBJ1-1, with 9 bases aligning to TRBD1. With V trimmed by 5 bases and J by 4 bases, 5 bases remained unmatched. Germline V CDR1 and CDR2: MDHEN, SYDVKM. The CDR3 consists of 14 residues. The CDR3 loop is CASSPSTGGTEAFF. CDR3 in DNA: TGTGCCAGCAGTCCCTCGACAGGGGGCACTGAAGCTTTCTTT.

This chain connects TRBV7-9 to TRBJ2-3; maybe TRBD1 (6 bases). The CDR3 totals 15 residues. In germline, CDR1 is SEHNR, CDR2 FQNEAQ (reference sequence). Trimming pared 0 bases from V and 2 bases from J, leaving 9 bases between. CDR3 DNA sequence: TGTGCCAGCAGCTTAGCGGGGGCACTCACAGATACGCAGTATTTT. Its translation: CASSLAGALTDTQYF.

The chain combines TRBV7-2 with TRBJ1-2, with 8 positions matching TRBD1. The CDR3 is made up of 16 amino acids. Germline CDR1 SGHTA, CDR2 FQGNSA. With 2 bases clipped from V and 7 bases from J, the junction kept 12 bases outside the gene matches. The CDR3 spells CASSLQGALGLGGYTF. In DNA, the CDR3 is TGTGCCAGCAGCTTACAGGGGGCGTTAGGTCTAGGTGGCTACACCTTC.

The rearrangement uses TRBV10-3 and TRBJ1-2, with a tentative D call TRBD1 (5 bases). The CDR3 has 13 residues. CDR1 is ENHRY and CDR2 is SYGVKD in the germline V gene. V lost 2 bases and J lost 8, with 12 bases in between. CDR3 DNA sequence: TGTGCCATCAGTGAGGCCGGGACTCGGGGCTACACCTTC. Protein sequence: CAISEAGTRGYTF.

This clone was counted many times. The V call is TRBV13, the J call TRBJ1-2; 8 nucleotides agree with TRBD1. The J segment lost 3 bases and the V segment lost 6 bases, leaving 18 bases of the junction unmatched. CDR1 is PRHDT and CDR2 is FYEKMQ in the germline V gene (reference sequence). The CDR3 loop spans 18 amino acids. Here the CDR3 reads CASRNKGTGLLVDYGYTF. The CDR3 nucleotides are TGTGCCAGCAGAAATAAGGGGACAGGCTTGTTGGTCGACTATGGCTACACCTTC.

This clone was picked up one time. The chain couples TRBV9 to TRBJ1-3; D gene unclear. V lost 0 bases, J lost 4 bases, and 17 bases lay in between. Germline V gene data show CDR1 as SGDLS and CDR2 as YYNGEE. The CDR3 is 17 residues long. The DNA for the CDR3 is TGTGCCAGCAGCGTAGGGGAGGGAGAACCGGGCGGAAACACCATATATTTT. It yields the protein CASSVGEGEPGGNTIYF.

With respect to this clone: The junction shows a germline mismatch at one end, possibly a read error. V is TRBV2 and J is TRBJ1-4; the D gene is possibly TRBD1 (5 bases). Germline loops: CDR1 SNHLY, CDR2 FYNNEI. The CDR3 sequence is 14 residues long. CDR3 nucleotide sequence: TGTGCCAGCAGTGATGTGTCAGGGTATGAGAAACTGTTTTTT. Protein sequence: CASSDVSGYEKLFF.